These T cell receptor beta chains were read from a single sample in a study of cytomegalovirus exposure and HLA in healthy donors. Only in-frame clones appear in the TCRdb table, and some are missing; sequencing was by immunoSEQ multiplex PCR. In the table there are more than 95,000 clones, 94% of which are singletons. Sequencing was performed on PBMCs. The receptors stem from a woman under 30 in good health and CMV-seronegative. Each CDR3 is given with its conserved first and last residue. The D gene is left open where the match is weak. Clone size is given for some rows only: seen once, a few or many times, or a class if the clone is expanded.

d_call,v_call,clone_size,j_call,cdr3_nt,cdr3_aa
TRBD1,TRBV7-2,once,TRBJ2-1,TGTGCCAGCAGCTTAGATGGGACAGGAAGCTACAATGAGCAGTTCTTC,CASSLDGTGSYNEQFF
.,TRBV6-5,.,TRBJ2-5,TGTGCCAGCAGTGGGGGACAACCGCAAGAGACCCAGTACTTC,CASSGGQPQETQYF
TRBD1,TRBV28,.,TRBJ2-7,TGTGCCAGCAGTTCCCCGTTGACAGGGCAGAATTACGAGCAGTACTTC,CASSSPLTGQNYEQYF
TRBD2,TRBV7-3,.,TRBJ2-7,TGTGCCAGCAGCTTAATTGCGGGAGGGTTGAACGAGCAGTACTTC,CASSLIAGGLNEQYF
TRBD1,TRBV6-1,once,TRBJ1-2,TGTGCCAGCATTGAGAGTACAGGGGTAGGCTATGGCTACACCTTC,CASIESTGVGYGYTF
.,TRBV27,few,TRBJ2-7,TGTGCCAGCAGTCCCTCGGGCGGGATCTACGAGCAGTACTTC,CASSPSGGIYEQYF
.,TRBV30,once,TRBJ1-3,TGTGCCTGGAGTCCTGTTTATGGAAACACCATATATTTT,CAWSPVYGNTIYF
.,TRBV18,.,TRBJ2-2,TGTGCCAGCTCAAAATATACCGGGGAGCTGTTTTTT,CASSKYTGELFF
.,TRBV28,.,TRBJ2-7,TGTGCCAGCAGTACGGACAGTACTACCTACGAGCAGTACTTC,CASSTDSTTYEQYF
.,TRBV5-4,.,TRBJ1-1,TGTGCCAGCAGCTTGGGGGGCGCCACTGAAGCTTTCTTT,CASSLGGATEAFF
.,TRBV5-6,.,TRBJ2-3,TGTGCCAGCAGCTTGGCGGGGAGTTTAGATGTCACAGATACGCAGTATTTT,CASSLAGSLDVTDTQYF
.,TRBV7-6,.,TRBJ2-2,TGTGCCAGCAGCCTACCCACGGGGGAGCTGTTTTTT,CASSLPTGELFF
.,TRBV4-1,.,TRBJ2-7,TGCGCCAGCAGCCAGCAGGGGTGGCAGGAGCAGTACTTC,CASSQQGWQEQYF
.,TRBV9,once,TRBJ1-1,TGTGCCAGCAGCGTAGATCCCGGAGGTGGGAACACTGAAGCTTTCTTT,CASSVDPGGGNTEAFF
.,TRBV6-6,.,TRBJ1-1,TGTGCCAGCAGTTCACACGAAATCAGCACTGAAGCTTTCTTT,CASSSHEISTEAFF
.,TRBV6-1,few,TRBJ2-3,TGTGCCAGCAGTGAAGGTCTCGGAGCAGATACGCAGTATTTT,CASSEGLGADTQYF
.,TRBV2,.,TRBJ1-4,TGTGCCAGCCGGGGTGAAAAACTGTTTTTT,CASRGEKLFF
.,TRBV10-3,.,TRBJ2-1,TGTGCCATCAGTGACCCAACAGAAGAGCAGTTCTTC,CAISDPTEEQFF
.,TRBV30,.,TRBJ2-1,TGTGCCTGGACCGCGGGGCCCAACAATGAGCAGTTCTTC,CAWTAGPNNEQFF
TRBD1,TRBV29-1,.,TRBJ2-7,TGCAGCGTTAATGACAGGGGGTACTCCTACGAGCAGTACTTC,CSVNDRGYSYEQYF
.,TRBV7-9,.,TRBJ1-1,TGTGCCAGCAGCCCGCCGGGAGGGCTGAACACTGAAGCTTTCTTT,CASSPPGGLNTEAFF
.,TRBV11-2,.,TRBJ2-5,TGTGCCAGCAGCTTAGAGAGAACAGGGGAGACCCAGTACTTC,CASSLERTGETQYF
TRBD1,TRBV2,.,TRBJ1-1,TGTGCCAGCACTCCTTCGGGGGACAGCGACCCCACTGAAGCTTTCTTT,CASTPSGDSDPTEAFF
TRBD2,TRBV5-6,.,TRBJ2-1,TGTGCCAGCAGCTTGGTTCTGCGGGGGGGCCCGTTCTTC,CASSLVLRGGPFF
.,TRBV5-1,.,TRBJ2-7,TGCGCCAGCAGGAAGACAGCGAGTACAGCATACGAGCAGTACTTC,CASRKTASTAYEQYF
TRBD2,TRBV5-1,.,TRBJ2-1,TGCGCCAGCAGCCCGAGGACTAGCGGGGCCTCCTACAATGAGCAGTTCTTC,CASSPRTSGASYNEQFF
.,TRBV5-1,.,TRBJ1-3,TGCGCCAGCAGCCAAGACAGGGGAAACACCATATATTTT,CASSQDRGNTIYF
.,TRBV5-4,.,TRBJ1-6,TGTGCCAGACCGGCGGCCTATAATTCACCCCTCCACTTT,CARPAAYNSPLHF
TRBD2,TRBV27,.,TRBJ2-2,TGTGCCAGCAGGGTAGCGGGAGGGGACGGGGAGCTGTTTTTT,CASRVAGGDGELFF
TRBD1,TRBV10-3,.,TRBJ1-5,TGTGCCATCAGCGATTTTGGGACAGGGACGGATCAGCCCCAGCATTTT,CAISDFGTGTDQPQHF
TRBD2,TRBV5-6,.,TRBJ2-2,TGTGCCAGCAGCTGGCTAGCGGGGGCCTTTGCCACCGGGGAGCTGTTTTTT,CASSWLAGAFATGELFF
TRBD1,TRBV7-9,.,TRBJ2-7,TGTGCCAGCAGCCGTGGACAGGGAATGATCTCCTACGAGCAGTACTTC,CASSRGQGMISYEQYF
.,TRBV7-8,.,TRBJ2-3,TGTGCCAGCAGTTTTAGTAGTACAGATACGCAGTATTTT,CASSFSSTDTQYF
.,TRBV5-6,.,TRBJ2-5,TGTGCCAGCAGCTTAGGGAGAATGCAAGAGACCCAGTACTTC,CASSLGRMQETQYF
TRBD2,TRBV2,.,TRBJ2-5,TGTGCCAGCAGACAGACTAGCGGACAAGAGACCCAGTACTTC,CASRQTSGQETQYF
TRBD1,TRBV5-1,.,TRBJ1-1,TGCGCCAGCAGCTCGGTCTCCGGGACAGGGTGGGGGATGAACACTGAAGCTTTCTTT,CASSSVSGTGWGMNTEAFF
.,TRBV6-1,.,TRBJ2-1,TGTGCCAGCTTGCACAGCCCGCCCTACAATGAGCAGTTCTTC,CASLHSPPYNEQFF
.,TRBV6-1,once,TRBJ1-2,TGTGCCAGCAGTGAAGCCTTCGGGGCCTTC,CASSEAFGAF
.,TRBV28,.,TRBJ1-1,TGTGCCCGCGGGAGTGAAGCTTTCTTT,CARGSEAFF
TRBD2,TRBV5-1,.,TRBJ2-1,TGCGCCAGCAGCAGTAGCGGGCCCTCCTACAATGAGCAGTTCTTC,CASSSSGPSYNEQFF
.,TRBV7-2,.,TRBJ2-7,TGTGCCAGCAGCTCCGCCGGGACAAGTCTCTACGAGCAGTACTTC,CASSSAGTSLYEQYF
.,TRBV6-1,few,TRBJ2-5,TGTGCCAGCAGTGTTGCGTACCAAGAGACCCAGTACTTC,CASSVAYQETQYF
.,TRBV28,few,TRBJ2-5,TGTGCCAGCAGTTTTCAGTCAGGACAAGAGACCCAGTACTTC,CASSFQSGQETQYF
.,TRBV10-3,.,TRBJ2-5,TGTGCCATCAGTTCTGCTAGCGAAGAAGAGACCCAGTACTTC,CAISSASEEETQYF
TRBD1,TRBV7-2,.,TRBJ1-6,TGTGCCAGCAGCCTCAGGACAGGCGGTCATTCACCCCTCCACTTT,CASSLRTGGHSPLHF
.,TRBV5-4,once,TRBJ1-2,TGTGCCAGCAGCTTGGAAGGGGTTAGGTATGGCTACACCTTC,CASSLEGVRYGYTF